Following are 28 T cell receptor beta chains from one sample sequenced in a study of cytomegalovirus exposure and HLA in healthy donors. Method: immunoSEQ multiplex PCR; TCRdb's copy keeps in-frame clones and lacks some. The sample consists of more than 150,000 clones, approximately 88% of them appearing once. Sequenced: PBMCs. Receptors were obtained from a man between 18 and 35 years old in good health and CMV-seropositive.

CDR3 sequence reads: CAWSRGNGGNEQYF. DNA of the CDR3: TGTGCCTGGAGTAGGGGGAACGGCGGCAACGAGCAGTACTTC. The V call is TRBV30, the J call TRBJ2-7; tentatively, D is TRBD1 (6 bases). With 2 bases removed from V and 5 bases from J, the gap between germline ends came to 16 bases. Germline assignment: CDR1 GTSNPN and CDR2 SVGIG (reference sequence). The CDR3 extends over 14 amino acids.

The chain carries TRBV4-1 and TRBJ2-1; 9 nucleotides agree with TRBD1. V shed 1 base, J shed 9 bases, and the junction held 16 bases outside the gene matches. The CDR3 sequence is 18 residues long. Germline CDR1 reads MGHRA; CDR2 reads YSYEKL. CDR3 amino acids: CASSQGGPGQGFLGEQFF. The CDR3 DNA follows: TGCGCCAGCAGCCAAGGGGGGCCGGGACAGGGTTTTCTAGGTGAGCAGTTCTTC.

Here the CDR3 reads CASSYGTRYNEQFF. The CDR3, as DNA: TGTGCCAGCAGCTACGGGACTAGATATAATGAGCAGTTCTTC. The chain combines TRBV7-9 with TRBJ2-1; 8 positions agree with TRBD2. Trimming cost V 4 bases and J 7 bases; bases outside gene matches: 6. Germline CDR1 reads SEHNR; CDR2 reads FQNEAQ (reference sequence). The CDR3 is made up of 14 amino acids.

The chain joins TRBV27 to TRBJ1-4, with TRBD1 matching over 8 bases. The CDR3 length is 17 residues. Germline CDR1 and CDR2: MNHEY and SMNVEV (reference sequence). The ends lost 4 bases at V and 0 bases at J; junction bases unmatched: 7. The CDR3 DNA reads TGTGCCAGCAGTTGGGACAGGTTAACTGCAACTAATGAAAAACTGTTTTTT. This encodes CASSWDRLTATNEKLFF.

The V and J genes are TRBV15 and TRBJ2-5; D unclear. The CDR3 spans 12 residues. CDR1 and CDR2 from the germline V gene are LNHNV and YYDKDF (reference sequence). V was trimmed by 3 bases and J by 6 bases, leaving 8 bases between them. The CDR3 region has the DNA TGTGCCACCAGCAGCGTCGGTAAGACCCAGTACTTC. Translating it yields CATSSVGKTQYF.

The V call is TRBV5-4, the J call TRBJ2-3, with D unresolved. Trimming stripped 0 bases from V and 4 bases from J, with 9 bases between. The CDR3 is 14 amino acids. Germline V gene sequence: CDR1 SGHNT, CDR2 YYREEE (reference sequence). The CDR3 DNA is TGTGCCAGCAGCTTGGATAGCCGGCCAGATACGCAGTATTTT. This codes for CASSLDSRPDTQYF.

The chain has TRBV5-1 and TRBJ1-3; D is perhaps TRBD1 (6 bases). This CDR3 spans 15 amino acids. The germline CDR1 and CDR2 sequences are SGHRS and YFSETQ. Trimming left V 3 bases short and J 0 bases short, with 10 bases between. The CDR3 loop reads CASSSQGSSGNTIYF. For the CDR3, the DNA is TGCGCCAGCAGCTCACAGGGTAGCTCTGGAAACACCATATATTTT.

This sequence joins TRBV30 and TRBJ2-3; a possible D gene is TRBD2 (5 bases). This CDR3 is 15 amino acids long. V lost 5 bases and J lost 6, with 21 bases in between. Per germline, CDR1 GTSNPN and CDR2 SVGIG (reference sequence). The DNA of the CDR3 is TGTGCCTGGGGTGGGAGACTCCACACGTCTGATACGCAGTATTTT. This sequence encodes CAWGGRLHTSDTQYF.

CDR3 residues: CASSRTSGEQFF. CDR3 DNA sequence: TGTGCCAGCAGTCGGACTAGCGGTGAGCAGTTCTTC. The genes are TRBV28 and TRBJ2-1; 10 bases line up with TRBD2. There are 12 residues in the CDR3. Per the germline V gene, CDR1 is MDHEN and CDR2 is SYDVKM. The ends lost 5 bases at V and 9 bases at J; junction bases unmatched: 1.

The CDR3 nucleotides are TGTGCCAGCAGATCGTCTCGGTTTCCCCCCTACGAGCAGTACTTC. Its protein is CASRSSRFPPYEQYF. This chain links TRBV27 with TRBJ2-7; D call uncertain. Germline CDR1 MNHEY, CDR2 SMNVEV (reference sequence). The CDR3 has 15 amino acids. V was shortened by 6 bases and J by 2 bases, with 17 bases between the two germline ends.

The chain recombines TRBV7-9 with TRBJ2-1, with 10 bases that match TRBD1. V lost 5 bases and J lost 8; bases outside the gene matches: 9. The CDR3 runs to 15 residues. CDR1 and CDR2 (germline): SEHNR, FQNEAQ (reference sequence). The CDR3 loop is CASSVDRGLRDEQFF. CDR3 sequence (DNA): TGTGCCAGCAGCGTTGACAGGGGGCTTAGGGATGAGCAGTTCTTC.

The J gene is TRBJ1-1, the V gene TRBV6-5; unclear D gene. The CDR3 totals 13 residues. The germline gives CDR1 MNHEY, CDR2 SVGAGI. Trimming cost V 6 bases and J 1 base, with 9 bases left between them. The CDR3 coding sequence is TGTGCCAGCAGCCCTAGGAGGAACACTGAAGCTTTCTTT. Translation gives CASSPRRNTEAFF.

This sequence joins TRBV12-2 and TRBJ2-7; the table's D gene call, TRBD1, was not cross checked with the DNA. TRBV12-2 is flagged as a pseudogene. This CDR3 has 12 amino acids. In DNA, the CDR3 is TGTGCACGGAAAAGGACAGGGCCCGAGCAGTACTTC. Protein sequence: CARKRTGPEQYF.

V is TRBV9 and J is TRBJ2-5; the D is unclear. This CDR3 region has 13 residues. Germline loops: CDR1 SGDLS, CDR2 YYNGEE. Trimming removed 3 bases at V and 3 bases at J, with 9 bases between. CDR3 sequence: CASSAHLEETQYF. Written as DNA, the CDR3 is TGTGCCAGCAGCGCCCACCTAGAAGAGACCCAGTACTTC.

This clone was found many times. The genes are TRBV7-8 and TRBJ2-5; 12 bases agree with TRBD2. The CDR3 sequence is 16 residues long. V trimming: 5 bases; J trimming: 5 bases; junction bases outside the gene matches: 9. Looked up from germline, CDR1 is SGHVS and CDR2 is FQNEAQ. The CDR3 DNA is TGTGCCAGCAGCAGATCGACTAGCGGGAGTATGGAGACCCAGTACTTC. It specifies CASSRSTSGSMETQYF.

The J gene is TRBJ1-1, the V gene TRBV18; D is undetermined. Trimming took off 6 bases at V and 0 bases at J, with 8 bases between the two ends. CDR1 and CDR2 from the germline V gene are KGHSH and LQKENI. The CDR3 is 13 amino acids. CDR3 in DNA: TGTGCCAGCTCCCCGGAGGTGAACACTGAAGCTTTCTTT. Translating gives CASSPEVNTEAFF.

This clone has just one count. This chain uses TRBV27 with TRBJ2-7, with D maybe TRBD2 (6 bases). V was cut by 8 bases and J by 6 bases, with 11 bases left in between. CDR1 is MNHEY and CDR2 is SMNVEV in the germline V gene (reference sequence). The CDR3 has 11 residues. The CDR3 loop is CASVWGGEQYF. The DNA of the CDR3 is TGTGCCAGCGTTTGGGGAGGCGAGCAGTACTTC.

The chain links TRBV7-3 to TRBJ2-6, with D perhaps matching TRBD1 (6 bases). V lost 5 bases, J lost 1 base, and 9 bases lay in between. CDR1 is SGHTA, CDR2 FQGTGA, per germline. This CDR3 spans 15 amino acids. Written as DNA, the CDR3 is TGTGCCAGCAGCCTCGGGACATCTGGGGCCAACGTCCTGACTTTC. Amino acids: CASSLGTSGANVLTF.

Of note for this clone: Its ends do not fully match the called genes, so a read error is possible. The chain employs TRBV2 and TRBJ2-7, with D maybe TRBD1 (6 bases). This CDR3 is built from 12 residues. The germline V gene has CDR1 SNHLY and CDR2 FYNNEI. The CDR3 here is CASSDQGYGQYF. The CDR3 DNA reads TGTGCCAGCAGTGATCAGGGGTACGGGCAGTACTTC.

The J gene is TRBJ2-1, the V gene TRBV7-2; D gene uncertain. V was shortened by 2 bases and J by 7 bases, with 9 bases between the two germline ends. Looked up from germline, CDR1 is SGHTA and CDR2 is FQGNSA. CDR3 length: 13 residues. The CDR3 region is CASSLTVPNEQFF. The CDR3 DNA is TGTGCCAGCAGCTTAACAGTCCCTAATGAGCAGTTCTTC.

This chain uses TRBV6-5 with TRBJ1-2; TRBD1 is a possible D gene (6 bases). The CDR3 runs to 13 residues. The V end was cut by 6 bases, the J end by 7 bases, with 15 bases between. From germline, CDR1 is MNHEY and CDR2 SVGAGI. CDR3 in DNA: TGTGCCAGCAGGCGCTCAGCAGGGGCTGGCTACACCTTC. This translates into CASRRSAGAGYTF.

The chain uses TRBV4-3 and TRBJ1-4; 7 bases map to TRBD1. The ends lost 0 bases at V and 2 bases at J; junction bases unmatched: 6. Germline CDR1 is LGHNA and CDR2 is YSLEER. The CDR3 spans 17 residues. CDR3 protein: CASSQDLPTGTNEKLFF. The CDR3 DNA reads as TGCGCCAGCAGCCAAGACTTGCCGACAGGGACTAATGAAAAACTGTTTTTT.

This chain connects TRBV7-2 to TRBJ1-2; 7 positions agree with TRBD1. The CDR3 is 15 amino acids. CDR1 and CDR2 (germline): SGHTA, FQGNSA. J lost 4 bases, V lost 5 bases, and 10 bases had no gene match. CDR3 in amino acids: CASSPGTALAYGYTF. The CDR3 bases are TGTGCCAGCAGCCCGGGGACAGCGCTGGCCTATGGCTACACCTTC. The variable domain in full, completed from reference TRBV7-2 and TRBJ1-2, reads GAGVSQSPSNKVTEKGKDVELRCDPISGHTALYWYRQSLGQGLEFLIYFQGNSAPDKSGLPSDRFSAERTGGSVSTLTIQRTQQEDSAVYLCASSPGTALAYGYTFGSGTRLTVV.

The table lists this clone with many counts. As DNA, the CDR3 is TGCGCCAGCAGCTTAGAGGGAATCGAGCAGTTCTTC. Translation: CASSLEGIEQFF. The genes are TRBV5-1 and TRBJ2-1; D may be TRBD2 (5 bases). The germline gives CDR1 SGHRS, CDR2 YFSETQ. There are 12 residues in the CDR3. V was pared by 2 bases and J by 10 bases, with 10 bases between.

The chain joins TRBV11-2 to TRBJ1-2; 7 bases agree with TRBD1. The V segment lost 4 bases and the J segment 8 bases; nucleotides outside the gene matches: 25. There are 19 residues in the CDR3. From germline, CDR1 is SGHAT and CDR2 FQNNGV. As DNA, the CDR3 is TGTGCCAGCAGCTCAACGACTGCAGACAGGGACCCGGCCCTTCGAGGCTACACCTTC. Encoded protein: CASSSTTADRDPALRGYTF.

The chain recombines TRBV30 with TRBJ2-7; 8 positions agree with TRBD1. V trimming: 5 bases; J trimming: 5 bases; junction bases outside the gene matches: 11. This CDR3 contains 14 residues. Germline values: CDR1 GTSNPN, CDR2 SVGIG (reference sequence). DNA for the CDR3: TGTGCCTGGTGCCTCGACAGGGGCCAGAACGAGCAGTACTTC. Protein sequence: CAWCLDRGQNEQYF.

This clone was seen a single time. The chain employs TRBV12-5 and TRBJ2-1; D might be TRBD1 (5 bases). Looked up from germline, CDR1 is LGHNT and CDR2 is FRNRAP. CDR3 length: 16 residues. V was clipped by 5 bases and J by 8 bases, with 22 bases between them. The CDR3 is CASGVGRTSLLDEQFF. The CDR3 DNA reads TGTGCTAGTGGTGTCGGCCGGACATCCCTGCTCGATGAGCAGTTCTTC. Full variable domain (remainder filled in from reference TRBV12-5 and TRBJ2-1): DARVTQTPRHKVTEMGQEVTMRCQPILGHNTVFWYRQTMMQGLELLAYFRNRAPLDDSGMPKDRFSAEMPDATLATLKIQPSEPRDSAVYFCASGVGRTSLLDEQFFGPGTRLTVL.

The count of this clone is one. V usage is TRBV15 and J usage is TRBJ1-2; a possible D gene is TRBD1 (6 bases). CDR3 length equals 14 residues. Trimming took 3 bases from V and 7 from J, leaving 15 bases between them. From germline, CDR1 is LNHNV and CDR2 YYDKDF (reference sequence). CDR3 coding DNA: TGTGCCACCAGCAGTGCAGACAGGTTAAGTGGCTACACCTTC. It translates to CATSSADRLSGYTF. Together with reference TRBV15 and TRBJ1-2, the CDR3 gives the full variable domain: DAMVIQNPRYQVTQFGKPVTLSCSQTLNHNVMYWYQQKSSQAPKLLFHYYDKDFNNEADTPDNFQSRRPNTSFCFLDIRSPGLGDTAMYLCATSSADRLSGYTFGSGTRLTVV.